This entry concerns a single T cell receptor (beta chain). This sample was taken from a study of blood T cell repertoires in COVID-19. Across the whole study: The United States, Italy and Spain supplied acute and convalescent COVID-19 samples. PBMCs, B-cell-depleted T cells, or T cells were the source of the cDNA or gDNA that made up the material.

Original processing notes: Estimation of nucleated cell counts relied on the amplification of reference gene primers. TCRdb's copy holds only in-frame clones and misses some; the assay was immunoSEQ multiplex PCR. The DNA gave D and trimming, while V, J and clone size come from that table. Of 95,000 to 150,000 clones listed, just over 85% are singletons. Trimming took 6 bases from V and 3 from J; bases not matched to a gene: 2. The CDR3 consists of 13 residues. Germline CDR1 MNHEY, CDR2 SVGAGI. This TCR was recovered from a woman aged 45-59 years with active or convalescent COVID-19. The J gene is TRBJ2-7, the V gene TRBV6-5, with 10 bases that match TRBD2. Material for sequencing was peripheral blood. The CDR3, as DNA: TGTGCCAGCAGCCGGACTAGCGGCTACGAGCAGTACTTC. Translation: CASSRTSGYEQYF.